This TCR beta chain was captured in a study of CD8+ T cells in alopecia areata. Background on the study: Treatment ran 6 to 18 months, with 6 months of follow-up afterward.

RNA extraction and reverse transcription yielded cDNA as sequencing template. The assay was immunoSEQ multiplex PCR, and TCRdb's table has in-frame clones only and misses some. The repertoire consists of roughly 230,000 clones, with about 40% occurring once and the leading ten covering roughly 2.8%. V shed 3 bases, J shed 7 bases, and the junction held 13 bases outside the gene matches. The CDR3 spans 15 residues. CDR1 is GTSNPN, CDR2 SVGIG, per germline (reference sequence). Treatment denoted: oral pan-JAK inhibitor, 5-10 mg twice daily. The chain carries TRBV30 and TRBJ1-1; 8 bases fit TRBD1. This clonotype originated in a human donor with alopecia areata. Here the sequenced sample was CD4+ T cells sorted from blood, taken at approximately week 36, from a patient treated with tofacitinib. The CDR3 sequence is CAWSPRGTGIFEAFF. In DNA, the CDR3 is TGTGCCTGGAGCCCGCGAGGGACAGGCATCTTTGAAGCTTTCTTT.